Shown below are 5 T cell receptor beta chains from a single sample sequenced in a study of post-analysis software for immune sequencing data. Study conclusions and caveats: The study found TRBV5-6, TRBV5-1 and TRBV20-1 among five TRBV segments more frequent in patients than controls.

These TCRs' antigens remain unknown. The TCR beta cDNA libraries carried unique molecular identifiers. TCRdb itself ran the PCR reads through MiXCR, one entry per CDR3 protein. Of a few hundred thousand distinct CDR3 sequences in the sample, around 31% are singletons; the top ten hold 4.5% to 7.5%. Source material: blood. The receptors originated from a girl under 18 with multiple sclerosis.

This clonotype was counted a single time. The chain has TRBV12-3 or TRBV12-4 and TRBJ2-3; perhaps TRBD2 as D (5 bases). V shed 3 bases and J shed 4 bases, with 8 bases lying between them. CDR3 size: 13 residues. CDR3 in DNA: TGTGCCAGCAGTTTGAGAGGGTCAGATACGCAGTATTTT. Translated, it gives CASSLRGSDTQYF.

This clonotype was observed a handful of times. V usage is TRBV4-1 and J usage is TRBJ2-3, with D maybe TRBD1 (5 bases). Trimming stripped 1 base from V and 4 bases from J, with 9 bases between. CDR3 length: 14 amino acids. Germline CDR1 MGHRA, CDR2 YSYEKL. The CDR3 DNA reads TGCGCCAGCAGCCAAGTAGGGGCCTCAGATACGCAGTATTTT. Translation gives CASSQVGASDTQYF.

The chain links TRBV24-1 to TRBJ2-3, with D possibly matching TRBD2 (5 bases). This CDR3 spans 14 amino acids. Germline CDR1 is KGHDR and CDR2 is SFDVKD. V lost 9 bases and J 6 bases, leaving 18 bases between the germline ends. CDR3 sequence: CATAGRGTADTQYF. The CDR3 nucleotides are TGTGCCACCGCGGGTAGAGGAACGGCGGATACGCAGTATTTT.

This sequence joins TRBV6-5 and TRBJ2-6, with D uncertain. V gave up 6 bases and J gave up 1 base, with 10 bases separating them. Looked up from germline, CDR1 is MNHEY and CDR2 is SVGAGI. This CDR3 has 15 residues. CDR3 nucleotide sequence: TGTGCCAGCAGCTCAGTACAATCTGGGGCCAACGTCCTGACTTTC. This encodes CASSSVQSGANVLTF.

The chain has TRBV12-3 or TRBV12-4 and TRBJ1-2; D not certain. The CDR3 sequence is 15 residues long. The V end lost 8 bases, the J end lost 4 bases, and 20 bases lay between the germline ends. This CDR3 reads CASDESTTEGYGYTF. For the CDR3, the DNA is TGTGCCAGCGACGAGTCTACAACTGAGGGCTATGGCTACACCTTC.